One sample yielded the 7 T cell receptor beta chains listed below, sequenced in a study of blood T cells in healthy people across ages. Using a J-beta primer mix together with a sample-barcoded 5' primer, a second PCR was run for about 6 to 11 cycles. TCRdb ran MiXCR on the 5' RACE reads and lists one entry per CDR3 protein. The repertoire holds 1.5 million to 2 million distinct CDR3 sequences, more than 35% seen once, with under 25% in the top ten. The sequencing sample was made of blood. These receptors all come from a human donor in good health.

The CDR3 spells CASSFGQLGKQYF. The CDR3, as DNA: TGTGCCAGCAGTTTTGGCCAGTTGGGAAAGCAGTACTTC. The J gene is TRBJ2-5, the V gene TRBV12-3 or TRBV12-4, with D hard to call. CDR3 length: 13 amino acids. Trimming took 3 bases from V and 11 from J, leaving 16 bases between them.

This clonotype was detected only a few times. The V call is TRBV20-1, the J call TRBJ2-5; TRBD2 might be the D (6 bases). Germline CDR1 and CDR2: DFQATT and SNEGSKA (reference sequence). This CDR3 is 14 amino acids long. V was pared by 2 bases and J by 5 bases, with 15 bases between. CDR3 sequence (DNA): TGCAGTGCTAGACCTATAGCGGTTGGGGAGACCCAGTACTTC. Translated: CSARPIAVGETQYF.

The table lists this clonotype with a few counts. The V call is TRBV20-1, the J call TRBJ2-5; the D is unclear. The V gene lost 0 bases and the J gene lost 0 bases, with 11 bases spanning the gap. The CDR3 sequence is 15 residues long. Germline V CDR1 and CDR2: DFQATT, SNEGSKA (reference sequence). The CDR3 bases are TGCAGTGCTAGAGATAAGAGATCCGACCAAGAGACCCAGTACTTC. This gives the protein CSARDKRSDQETQYF.

There are a few counts of this clonotype. This chain links TRBV4-3 with TRBJ2-7; no definite D call. V lost 0 bases to trimming and J lost 3 bases, with 6 bases between them. Per germline, CDR1 LGHNA and CDR2 YSLEER. There are 13 residues in the CDR3. The CDR3, as DNA: TGCGCCAGCAGCCAAGACCACTTCTACGAGCAGTACTTC. This codes for CASSQDHFYEQYF.

This clonotype has just a few counts. The DNA for the CDR3 is TGCAGTGCTAGCACCGGTCGAGATACGCAGTATTTT. Protein: CSASTGRDTQYF. The chain joins TRBV20-1 to TRBJ2-3; no definite D call. Trimming pared 3 bases from V and 5 bases from J, leaving 9 bases between. Germline CDR1 and CDR2: DFQATT and SNEGSKA (reference sequence). The CDR3 is 12 amino acids.

The rearrangement links TRBV6-5 to TRBJ1-2, with 7 positions matching TRBD1. The germline CDR1 and CDR2 sequences are MNHEY and SVGAGI. V lost 0 bases, J lost 8 bases, and 0 bases stayed unmatched. The CDR3 contains 12 residues. CDR3 residues: CASSYSTGGYTF. In nucleotides, the CDR3 is TGTGCCAGCAGTTACTCGACAGGGGGCTACACCTTC.

This sequence joins TRBV4-1 and TRBJ1-5; D remains ambiguous. Per germline, CDR1 MGHRA and CDR2 YSYEKL. V lost 3 bases and J lost 3, with 12 bases in between. This CDR3 comprises 15 residues. DNA for the CDR3: TGCGCCAGCAGCCACCTGGGGAGGGACAATCAGCCCCAGCATTTT. Amino acids: CASSHLGRDNQPQHF.